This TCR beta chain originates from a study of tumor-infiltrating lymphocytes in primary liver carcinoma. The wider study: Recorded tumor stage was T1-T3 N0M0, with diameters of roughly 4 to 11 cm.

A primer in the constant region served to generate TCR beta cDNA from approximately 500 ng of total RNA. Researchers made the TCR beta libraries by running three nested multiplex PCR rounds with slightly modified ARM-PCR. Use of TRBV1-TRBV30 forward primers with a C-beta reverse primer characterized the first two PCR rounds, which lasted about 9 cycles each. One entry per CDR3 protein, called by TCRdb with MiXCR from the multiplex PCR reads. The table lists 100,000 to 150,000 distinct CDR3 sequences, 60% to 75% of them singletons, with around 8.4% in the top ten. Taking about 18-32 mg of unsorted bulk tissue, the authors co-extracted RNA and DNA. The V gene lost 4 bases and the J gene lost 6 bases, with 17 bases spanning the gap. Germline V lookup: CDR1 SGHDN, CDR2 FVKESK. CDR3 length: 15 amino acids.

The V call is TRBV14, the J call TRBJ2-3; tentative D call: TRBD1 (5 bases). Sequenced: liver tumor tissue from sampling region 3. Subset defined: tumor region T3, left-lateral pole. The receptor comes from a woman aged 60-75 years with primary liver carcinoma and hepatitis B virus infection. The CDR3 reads CASSPGEAHRDTQYF. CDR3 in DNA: TGTGCCAGCAGCCCAGGAGAGGCCCACAGGGATACGCAGTATTTT.